A single sample is the source of the 18 T cell receptor beta chains below, sequenced in a study of CD8 T cells in ankylosing spondylitis. One entry per CDR3 protein, called by TCRdb with MiXCR from the 5' RACE reads. The sample includes hundreds of thousands of distinct CDR3 sequences, about 19% of them seen just once. The sample comprised blood, either unsorted or a sorted T cell fraction (not recorded which). All receptors come from a male donor with ankylosing spondylitis or in good health (not recorded which).

The CDR3 loop is CASSEVPTGVSGNTIYF. In DNA, the CDR3 is TGTGCCAGCAGTGAAGTTCCCACAGGGGTCTCTGGAAACACCATATATTTT. V gene TRBV2 combines with J gene TRBJ1-3; TRBD1 agrees at 7 bases. The CDR3 is 17 residues long. The germline gives CDR1 SNHLY, CDR2 FYNNEI. With 1 base clipped from V and 0 bases from J, the junction kept 6 bases outside the gene matches.

This chain connects TRBV28 to TRBJ2-3; 8 positions agree with TRBD1. V shed 7 bases, J shed 4 bases, and the junction held 13 bases outside the gene matches. CDR3 length: 16 residues. CDR1 is MDHEN and CDR2 is SYDVKM in the germline V gene. Here the CDR3 reads CASTTEGQVLSDTQYF. CDR3 nucleotides: TGTGCCAGCACCACCGAGGGACAGGTCTTGTCAGATACGCAGTATTTT.

This chain connects TRBV20-1 to TRBJ2-7; D is ambiguous. Germline V gene lookup returns CDR1 DFQATT and CDR2 SNEGSKA (reference sequence). V was pared by 3 bases and J by 4 bases, with 7 bases between. The CDR3 is 11 residues long. CDR3 amino acids: CSARWGYEQYV. In DNA form, the CDR3 reads TGCAGTGCTAGGTGGGGATACGAGCAGTACGTC.

This clonotype turned up a few times. This chain links TRBV3-1 with TRBJ2-4, with no clear D. V was shortened by 0 bases and J by 9 bases, with 9 bases between the two germline ends. This CDR3 is built from 13 residues. In germline, CDR1 is LGHDT, CDR2 YNNKEL (reference sequence). The CDR3 protein is CASSQDAATIQYF. The CDR3 DNA is TGTGCCAGCAGCCAAGATGCCGCAACCATTCAGTACTTC. Combining the CDR3 with reference TRBV3-1 and TRBJ2-4 gives the whole variable domain DTAVSQTPKYLVTQMGNDKSIKCEQNLGHDTMYWYKQDSKKFLKIMFSYNNKELIINETVPNRFSPKSPDKAHLNLHINSLELGDSAVYFCASSQDAATIQYFGAGTRLSVL.

The table lists this clonotype with a few counts. The gene calls are TRBV9 and TRBJ2-1, with unresolved D. The CDR3 is 16 residues long. The V end lost 0 bases, the J end lost 4 bases, and 14 bases lay between the germline ends. CDR1 is SGDLS and CDR2 is YYNGEE in the germline V gene. The CDR3 sequence: CASSVGREPTYNEQFF. In DNA form, the CDR3 reads TGTGCCAGCAGCGTAGGCCGCGAGCCCACTTACAATGAGCAGTTCTTC.

The rearrangement joins TRBV12-3 or TRBV12-4 to TRBJ2-6; D call uncertain. The CDR3 is made up of 15 amino acids. V was pared by 1 base and J by 2 bases, with 6 bases between. The CDR3 nucleotides are TGTGCCAGCAGTTTAGGGCTAACTGGGGCCAACGTCCTGACTTTC. This encodes CASSLGLTGANVLTF.

The rearrangement joins TRBV4-2 to TRBJ2-5; 11 bases agree with TRBD2. The V gene's germline CDR1 is LGHNA and CDR2 YNFKEQ. V lost 1 base to trimming and J lost 2 bases; unmatched junction nucleotides: 3. The CDR3 has 16 residues. Written as DNA, the CDR3 is TGTGCCAGCAGCCAAGGGAGACTAGCGGGACAAGAGACCCAGTACTTC. It encodes CASSQGRLAGQETQYF.

The chain is built from TRBV5-5 and TRBJ2-2; no clear D gene. The CDR3 is made up of 13 amino acids. With 4 bases removed from V and 9 bases from J, the gap between germline ends came to 13 bases. Per the germline V gene, CDR1 is SGHKS and CDR2 is YYEKEE (reference sequence). CDR3 loop: CASSMTPSRELFF. CDR3 bases: TGTGCCAGCAGCATGACCCCCTCCAGGGAGCTGTTTTTT.

The chain has TRBV25-1 and TRBJ2-3, with D perhaps being TRBD1 or TRBD2 (6 bases each). The ends were cut back, 4 bases at V and 5 bases at J, with 22 bases in the middle. The CDR3 extends over 17 amino acids. In germline, CDR1 is MGHDK, CDR2 SYGVNS. The CDR3 reads CASSGGPGTPDGDTQYF. DNA for the CDR3: TGTGCCAGCAGTGGGGGGCCCGGGACTCCCGACGGAGATACGCAGTATTTT.

This clonotype was picked up many times. The V and J genes are TRBV3-1 and TRBJ1-2; D might be TRBD1 (5 bases). Trimming stripped 6 bases from V and 7 bases from J, with 15 bases between. The CDR3 has 13 residues. Per germline, CDR1 LGHDT and CDR2 YNNKEL (reference sequence). CDR3 nucleotides: TGTGCCAGCAGTGCGACAGTTCTTTCTGGCTACACCTTC. It codes for CASSATVLSGYTF.

The V and J genes are TRBV3-1 and TRBJ1-1; D gene unclear. The germline CDR1 and CDR2 sequences are LGHDT and YNNKEL (reference sequence). The CDR3 covers 14 residues. The V and J ends lost 0 bases and 0 bases respectively, with 5 bases between them. The CDR3 bases are TGTGCCAGCAGCCAAGATATCGTGAACACTGAAGCTTTCTTT. This gives the protein CASSQDIVNTEAFF. Together with reference TRBV3-1 and TRBJ1-1, the CDR3 gives the full variable domain: DTAVSQTPKYLVTQMGNDKSIKCEQNLGHDTMYWYKQDSKKFLKIMFSYNNKELIINETVPNRFSPKSPDKAHLNLHINSLELGDSAVYFCASSQDIVNTEAFFGQGTRLTVV.

This clonotype was recorded a few times. This chain joins TRBV27 and TRBJ1-1, with no clear D. CDR3 size: 13 residues. CDR1 is MNHEY, CDR2 SMNVEV, per germline (reference sequence). V was shortened by 1 base and J by 6 bases, with 9 bases between the two germline ends. CDR3 sequence: CASSLWADSEAFF. Written as DNA, the CDR3 is TGTGCCAGCAGTTTATGGGCAGACTCTGAAGCTTTCTTT.

The rearrangement joins TRBV5-1 to TRBJ2-1; no clear D. Trimming pared 4 bases from V and 2 bases from J, leaving 13 bases between. Germline values: CDR1 SGHRS, CDR2 YFSETQ. The CDR3 runs to 15 residues. This chain's CDR3 is CASSPGIPTYNEQFF. CDR3 coding DNA: TGCGCCAGCAGCCCCGGAATCCCTACCTACAATGAGCAGTTCTTC.

The chain combines TRBV28 with TRBJ1-5; no definite D call. This CDR3 is built from 14 residues. Germline CDR1 is MDHEN and CDR2 is SYDVKM. Trimming pared 2 bases from V and 6 bases from J, leaving 11 bases between. CDR3 bases: TGTGCCAGCAGTTTACAAGGCCCTGGTCAGCCCCAGCATTTT. Translation gives CASSLQGPGQPQHF.

The J gene is TRBJ2-3, the V gene TRBV11-2; 11 positions agree with TRBD2. Per the germline V gene, CDR1 is SGHAT and CDR2 is FQNNGV. V dropped 5 bases and J dropped 1; count of bases not matched to a gene: 5. The CDR3 has 16 amino acids. CDR3 coding DNA: TGTGCCAGCAGCCTATCGGGACTAGCGGGCACAGATACGCAGTATTTT. Translating it yields CASSLSGLAGTDTQYF.

This clonotype was recorded at least ten times. This chain links TRBV28 with TRBJ2-4, with D perhaps matching TRBD1 (5 bases). Trimming took 6 bases from V and 5 from J, leaving 14 bases between them. Germline V gives CDR1 MDHEN, CDR2 SYDVKM. The CDR3 covers 14 residues. The CDR3 coding sequence is TGTGCCAGCAGCCAACAGGTTACCCAAAACATTCAGTACTTC. Encoded protein: CASSQQVTQNIQYF.

This clonotype was counted a few times. The chain carries TRBV29-1 and TRBJ2-1, with TRBD1 identical over 7 bases. Unmatched junction bases numbered 5, after V lost 6 bases and J lost 3 bases. Looked up from germline, CDR1 is SQVTM and CDR2 is ANQGSEA. The CDR3 length is 13 residues. DNA for the CDR3: TGCAGCGTGTGGGACAGCCTCTACAATGAGCAGTTCTTC. Its translation is CSVWDSLYNEQFF.

The sample holds a few counts of this clonotype. The germline gene is not matched at one end of the junction; a read error may be the cause. CDR3 in amino acids: CASTQNPGHSVTQYF. The CDR3 coding sequence is TGTGCCAGCACCCAAAATCCGGGCCACTCTGTTACGCAGTATTTT. V usage is TRBV3-1 and J usage is TRBJ2-3; D remains unclear. The CDR3 sequence is 15 residues long. Looked up from germline, CDR1 is LGHDT and CDR2 is YNNKEL (reference sequence).